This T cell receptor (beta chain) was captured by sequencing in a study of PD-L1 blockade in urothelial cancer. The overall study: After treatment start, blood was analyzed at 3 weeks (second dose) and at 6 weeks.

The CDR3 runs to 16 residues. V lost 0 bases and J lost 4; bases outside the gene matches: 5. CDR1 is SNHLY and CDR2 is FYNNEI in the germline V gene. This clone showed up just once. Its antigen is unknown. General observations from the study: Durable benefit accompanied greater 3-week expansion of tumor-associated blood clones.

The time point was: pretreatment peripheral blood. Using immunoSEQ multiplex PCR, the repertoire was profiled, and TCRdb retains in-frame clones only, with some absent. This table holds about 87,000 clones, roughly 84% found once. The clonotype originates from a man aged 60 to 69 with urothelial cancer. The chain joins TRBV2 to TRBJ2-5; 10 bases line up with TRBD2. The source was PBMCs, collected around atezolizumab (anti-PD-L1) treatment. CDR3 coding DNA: TGTGCCAGCAGTGAAGCTCTAGCGGGGGCCGCAGAGACCCAGTACTTC. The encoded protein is CASSEALAGAAETQYF.